The source of this TCR beta chain is a study of blood T cell repertoires in COVID-19. Overall study: The analysed material was cDNA or gDNA that came from T cells, B-cell-depleted T cells, or PBMCs.

This clone has a single count. Per the study methods: It was from reference gene primer amplification that nucleated cell counts were estimated. TCRdb's table, derived via immunoSEQ multiplex PCR, lists solely in-frame clones and lacks some. That table is the source of V, J and clone size, and D and trimming were worked out from the DNA. The sample comprises about 500,000 clones, approximately 88% of which are singletons, and under 8.5% rests with the top ten. Seattle researchers signed up patients amid active infection and tracked them longitudinally. The CDR3 extends over 15 amino acids. The V gene lost 1 base and the J gene lost 1 base, with 11 bases spanning the gap. Germline CDR1 and CDR2: SGHRS and YFSETQ.

Sequenced input: peripheral blood. This chain connects TRBV5-1 to TRBJ1-1; perhaps TRBD1 as D (5 bases). This sequence originates from a woman aged 45-59 years with COVID-19, enrolled during active disease. The CDR3 reads CASSLKLTGNTEAFF. CDR3 coding DNA: TGCGCCAGCAGCTTGAAATTAACAGGGAACACTGAAGCTTTCTTT.